This TCR beta chain came from a study of blood T cell repertoires in COVID-19. Study-level information: PBMCs, B-cell-depleted T cells, or T cells provided the cDNA or gDNA that made up the material.

Method: immunoSEQ multiplex PCR; TCRdb's copy keeps in-frame clones and lacks some. Of roughly 200,000 clones in the sample, around nine tenths are singletons; the top ten hold roughly 3%. The germline CDR1 and CDR2 sequences are SNHLY and FYNNEI. The CDR3 covers 12 residues. The ends were cut back, 8 bases at V and 4 bases at J, with 11 bases in the middle. The chain is built from TRBV2 and TRBJ1-1; maybe TRBD1 (5 bases). Sequencing was done on a sample of peripheral blood. This TCR was recovered from a man between 60 and 75 years old with acute or convalescent COVID-19. The CDR3 loop reads CASAREGTEAFF. CDR3 DNA sequence: TGTGCCAGCGCCAGGGAAGGCACTGAAGCTTTCTTT. The variable domain in full, with the rest retrieved from reference TRBV2 and TRBJ1-1, is EPEVTQTPSHQVTQMGQEVILRCVPISNHLYFYWYRQILGQKVEFLVSFYNNEISEKSEIFDDQFSVERPDGSNFTLKIRSTKLEDSAMYFCASAREGTEAFFGQGTRLTVV.